The T cell receptor (beta chain) described here comes from a study of shared clonotypes between healthy human individuals. Study background: In total, the donors were a couple of women and a few men aged 18 to 49. Study-level findings and limits: Shared clonotypes: about 4.6% naive CD4, about 3.5% naive CD8, around 2.4% memory CD4, over 0.3% memory CD8. Estimated clonotype richness was generally higher in naive than memory subsets.

The protocol was immunoSEQ multiplex PCR, while the TCRdb copy is restricted to in-frame clones and leaves out a portion. The sample records about 800,000 clones, 95% to 97% being singletons. About this clone itself: Its target is unknown.

In the naive CD8 group, cells lacked CD45RO and were positively selected for CCR7, so terminally differentiated effector memory CD45RA+ cells were left out. The specimen sequenced was naive CD8+ T cells sorted from blood. This TCR was sampled from a man aged 30 to 39 in good health.

CDR3 DNA: TGTGCCAGCAGCTACAGAGGGACCTACGAGCAGTACTTC. The encoded protein is CASSYRGTYEQYF. This chain uses TRBV7-8 with TRBJ2-7, with D possibly matching TRBD2 (5 bases). This CDR3 has 13 residues. The V end was cut by 4 bases, the J end by 2 bases, with 9 bases between. The germline V gene has CDR1 SGHVS and CDR2 FQNEAQ.